Below are 7 T cell receptor beta chains sequenced from a single sample in a study of identical twins. A single record per CDR3 protein comes from TCRdb applying MiXCR to the 5' RACE reads. The sample lists around 230,000 distinct CDR3 sequences; 6.5% were seen once. The sample was also reused in another study, on T cells expressing NK-cell markers.

Sequenced input: CD8+ T cells sorted from blood. The receptors derive from a woman under 30 in good health.

J is TRBJ2-7 and V is TRBV19, with D perhaps TRBD1 or TRBD2 (5 bases each). The V end was cut by 3 bases, the J end by 5 bases, with 17 bases between. From germline, CDR1 is LNHDA and CDR2 SQIVND (reference sequence). The length of the CDR3 is 15 residues. This CDR3 reads CASSISGPVWDEQYF. The DNA of the CDR3 is TGTGCCAGTAGTATCTCGGGACCAGTCTGGGACGAGCAGTACTTC.

This clonotype was observed a few times. The rearrangement links TRBV3-1 to TRBJ2-7, with 7 bases that match TRBD2. Trimming removed 8 bases from V and 3 bases from J; junction bases left unmatched: 10. In germline, CDR1 is LGHDT, CDR2 YNNKEL (reference sequence). The CDR3 consists of 14 residues. This chain's CDR3 is CASAPGTTHYEQYF. The CDR3 coding sequence is TGTGCCAGCGCCCCCGGGACTACGCACTACGAGCAGTACTTC.

Only one count was recorded for this clonotype. The chain recombines TRBV13 with TRBJ1-2, with TRBD1 identical over 7 bases. J lost 4 bases, V lost 8 bases, and 4 bases had no gene match. The germline gives CDR1 PRHDT, CDR2 FYEKMQ (reference sequence). The CDR3 totals 12 residues. CDR3 amino acids: CASSDRSYGYTF. The CDR3 nucleotides are TGTGCCAGCTCGGACAGGTCCTATGGCTACACCTTC.

This clonotype has at least ten counts. J is TRBJ1-1 and V is TRBV27; tentatively, D is TRBD1 (5 bases). CDR3 length equals 15 residues. Trimming cost V 0 bases and J 6 bases, with 14 bases left between them. From germline, CDR1 is MNHEY and CDR2 SMNVEV (reference sequence). The CDR3 coding sequence is TGTGCCAGCAGTTTATCGAGGGGAAATTGGCCTGAAGCTTTCTTT. Translating it yields CASSLSRGNWPEAFF.

V gene TRBV15 combines with J gene TRBJ2-7; D may match TRBD1 or TRBD2 (9 bases each). V lost 3 bases, J lost 4 bases, and 16 bases lay in between. This CDR3 comprises 15 residues. Germline V gene lookup returns CDR1 LNHNV and CDR2 YYDKDF (reference sequence). The CDR3 spells CATSRGQGLAYEQYF. CDR3 nucleotide sequence: TGTGCCACCAGCAGGGGACAGGGACTAGCTTACGAGCAGTACTTC.

This clonotype has at least ten counts. This chain joins TRBV7-9 and TRBJ2-1, with 12 bases identical to TRBD2. Germline values: CDR1 SEHNR, CDR2 FQNEAQ (reference sequence). The CDR3 totals 17 residues. With 0 bases clipped from V and 4 bases from J, the junction kept 4 bases outside the gene matches. This CDR3 reads CASSLAVTSGGYNEQFF. CDR3 in DNA: TGTGCCAGCAGCTTAGCGGTGACTAGCGGGGGATACAATGAGCAGTTCTTC. Complete variable domain (other parts from reference TRBV7-9 and TRBJ2-1): DTGVSQNPRHKITKRGQNVTFRCDPISEHNRLYWYRQTLGQGPEFLTYFQNEAQLEKSRLLSDRFSAERPKGSFSTLEIQRTEQGDSAMYLCASSLAVTSGGYNEQFFGPGTRLTVL.

This clonotype was counted at least ten times. V is TRBV9 and J is TRBJ1-5, with a possible D match to TRBD1 (5 bases). This CDR3 comprises 13 residues. V was pared by 3 bases and J by 4 bases, with 8 bases between. From germline, CDR1 is SGDLS and CDR2 YYNGEE. CDR3 nucleotides: TGTGCCAGCAGCGATGGGGGTAATCAGCCCCAGCATTTT. Its protein product is CASSDGGNQPQHF.